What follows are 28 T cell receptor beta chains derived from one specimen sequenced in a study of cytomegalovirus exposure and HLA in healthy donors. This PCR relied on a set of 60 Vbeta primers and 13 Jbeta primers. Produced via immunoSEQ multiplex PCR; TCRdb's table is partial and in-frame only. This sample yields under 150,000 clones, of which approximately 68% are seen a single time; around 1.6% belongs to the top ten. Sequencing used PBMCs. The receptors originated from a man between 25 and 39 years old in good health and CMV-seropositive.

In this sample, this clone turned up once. CDR3 residues: CASSLILAGGEETQYF. The DNA of the CDR3 is TGCGCCAGCAGCTTGATACTAGCGGGAGGGGAAGAGACCCAGTACTTC. The rearrangement uses TRBV5-1 and TRBJ2-5; 13 nucleotides match TRBD2. J was trimmed by 3 bases and V by 1 base; bases with no gene match: 3. The CDR3 has 16 residues. The germline V gene has CDR1 SGHRS and CDR2 YFSETQ.

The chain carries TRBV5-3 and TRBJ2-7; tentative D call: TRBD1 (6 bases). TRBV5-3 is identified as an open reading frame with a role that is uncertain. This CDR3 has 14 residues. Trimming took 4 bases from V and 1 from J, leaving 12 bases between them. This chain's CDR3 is CARSPSRGSYEQYF. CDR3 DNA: TGTGCCAGAAGCCCCAGCAGGGGTTCCTACGAGCAGTACTTC.

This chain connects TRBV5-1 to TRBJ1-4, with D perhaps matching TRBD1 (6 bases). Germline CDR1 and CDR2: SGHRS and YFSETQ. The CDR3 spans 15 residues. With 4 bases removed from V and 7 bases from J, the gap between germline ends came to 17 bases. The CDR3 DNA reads TGCGCCAGCAGCCGAATACAGGGAGGGAGTGAAAAACTGTTTTTT. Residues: CASSRIQGGSEKLFF.

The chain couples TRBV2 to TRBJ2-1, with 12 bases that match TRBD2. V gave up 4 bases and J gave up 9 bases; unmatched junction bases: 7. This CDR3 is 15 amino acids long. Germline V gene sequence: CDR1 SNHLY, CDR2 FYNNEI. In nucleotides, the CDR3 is TGTGCCAGCAGTGCTGAACTAGCGGGAGGTTCTGAGCAGTTCTTC. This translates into CASSAELAGGSEQFF.

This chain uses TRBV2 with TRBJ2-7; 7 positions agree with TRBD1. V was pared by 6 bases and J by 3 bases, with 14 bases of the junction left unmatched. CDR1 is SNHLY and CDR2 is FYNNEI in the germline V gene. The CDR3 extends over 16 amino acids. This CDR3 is CASSSSPTGFDYEQYF. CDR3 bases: TGTGCCAGCAGCTCCTCCCCGACAGGGTTTGACTACGAGCAGTACTTC.

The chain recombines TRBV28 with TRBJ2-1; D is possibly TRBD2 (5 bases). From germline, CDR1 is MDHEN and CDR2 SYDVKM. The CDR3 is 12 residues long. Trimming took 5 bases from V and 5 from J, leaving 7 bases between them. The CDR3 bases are TGTGCCAGCAGTGACTACCACAATGAGCAGTTCTTC. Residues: CASSDYHNEQFF.

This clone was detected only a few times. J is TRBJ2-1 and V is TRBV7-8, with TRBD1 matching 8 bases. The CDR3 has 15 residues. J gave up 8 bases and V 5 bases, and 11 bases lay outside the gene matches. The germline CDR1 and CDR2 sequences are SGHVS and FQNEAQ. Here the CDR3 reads CASSAKRDRLDEQFF. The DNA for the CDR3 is TGTGCCAGCAGCGCCAAGAGGGACAGGCTCGATGAGCAGTTCTTC.

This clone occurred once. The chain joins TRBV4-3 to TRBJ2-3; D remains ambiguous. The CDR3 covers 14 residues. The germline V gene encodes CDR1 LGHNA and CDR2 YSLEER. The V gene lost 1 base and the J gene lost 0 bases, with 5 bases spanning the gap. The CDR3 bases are TGCGCCAGCAGCCAAGTTTCGAGCACAGATACGCAGTATTTT. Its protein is CASSQVSSTDTQYF.

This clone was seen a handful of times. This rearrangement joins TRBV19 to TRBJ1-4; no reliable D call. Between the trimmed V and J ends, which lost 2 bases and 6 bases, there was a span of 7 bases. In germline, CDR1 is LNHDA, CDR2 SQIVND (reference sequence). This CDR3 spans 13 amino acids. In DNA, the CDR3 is TGTGCCAGTAGTATAAGAGCGGATGAAAAACTGTTTTTT. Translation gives CASSIRADEKLFF.

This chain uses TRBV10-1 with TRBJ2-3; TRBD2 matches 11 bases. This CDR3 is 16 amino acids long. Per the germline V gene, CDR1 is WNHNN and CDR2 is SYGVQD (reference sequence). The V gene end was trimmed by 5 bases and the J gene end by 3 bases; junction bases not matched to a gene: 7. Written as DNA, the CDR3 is TGCGCCAGCAGTCCTACTAGCGGGAGAGCAACAGATACGCAGTATTTT. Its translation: CASSPTSGRATDTQYF.

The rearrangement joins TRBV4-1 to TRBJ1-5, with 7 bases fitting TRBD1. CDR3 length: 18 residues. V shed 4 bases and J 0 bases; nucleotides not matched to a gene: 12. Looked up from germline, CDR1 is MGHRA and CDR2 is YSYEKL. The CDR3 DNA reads TGCGCCAGCAGCCGCGGGACAGATTCACTGTATAGCAATCAGCCCCAGCATTTT. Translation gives CASSRGTDSLYSNQPQHF.

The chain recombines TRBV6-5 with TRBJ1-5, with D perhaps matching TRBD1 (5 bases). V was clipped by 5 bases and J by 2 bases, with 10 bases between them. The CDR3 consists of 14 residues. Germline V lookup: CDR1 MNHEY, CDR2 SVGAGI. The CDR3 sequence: CASSEGAGNQPQHF. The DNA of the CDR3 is TGTGCCAGCAGTGAAGGGGCAGGCAATCAGCCCCAGCATTTT.

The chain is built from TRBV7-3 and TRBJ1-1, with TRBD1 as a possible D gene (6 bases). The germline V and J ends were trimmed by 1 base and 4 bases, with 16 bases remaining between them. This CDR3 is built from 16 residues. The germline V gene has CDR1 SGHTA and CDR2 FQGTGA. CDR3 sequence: CASSLMEGGSFTEAFF. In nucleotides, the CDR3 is TGTGCCAGCAGCTTAATGGAGGGGGGGTCATTCACTGAAGCTTTCTTT. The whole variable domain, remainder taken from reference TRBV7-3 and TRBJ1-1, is GAGVSQTPSNKVTEKGKYVELRCDPISGHTALYWYRQSLGQGPEFLIYFQGTGAADDSGLPNDRFFAVRPEGSVSTLKIQRTERGDSAVYLCASSLMEGGSFTEAFFGQGTRLTVV.

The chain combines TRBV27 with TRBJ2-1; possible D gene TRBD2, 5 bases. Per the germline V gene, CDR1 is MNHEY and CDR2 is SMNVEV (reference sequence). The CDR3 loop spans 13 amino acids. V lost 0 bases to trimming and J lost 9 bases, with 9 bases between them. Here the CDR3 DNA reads TGTGCCAGCAGTTTATCGTATCGGGGTGAGCAGTTCTTC. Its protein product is CASSLSYRGEQFF.

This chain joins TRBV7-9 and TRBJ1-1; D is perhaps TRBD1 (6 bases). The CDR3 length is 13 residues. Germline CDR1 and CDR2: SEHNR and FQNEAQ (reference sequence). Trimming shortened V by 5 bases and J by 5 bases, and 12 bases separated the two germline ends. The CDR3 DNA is TGTGCCAGCAGCAAACAGGGATGGACTGAAGCTTTCTTT. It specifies CASSKQGWTEAFF.

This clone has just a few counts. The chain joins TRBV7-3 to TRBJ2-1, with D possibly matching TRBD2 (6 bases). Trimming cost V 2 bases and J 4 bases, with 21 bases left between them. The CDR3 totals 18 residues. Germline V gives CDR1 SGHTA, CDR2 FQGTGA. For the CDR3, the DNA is TGTGCCAGCAGCTTACGGGGGAGAGACAGATTAGAGTACAATGAGCAGTTCTTC. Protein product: CASSLRGRDRLEYNEQFF.

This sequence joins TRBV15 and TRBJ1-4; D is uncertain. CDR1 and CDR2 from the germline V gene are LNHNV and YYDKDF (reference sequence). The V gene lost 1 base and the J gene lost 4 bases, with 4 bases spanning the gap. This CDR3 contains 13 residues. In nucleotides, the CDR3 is TGTGCCACCAGCAGAGTATTTAATGAAAAACTGTTTTTT. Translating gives CATSRVFNEKLFF. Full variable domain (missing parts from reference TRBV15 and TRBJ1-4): DAMVIQNPRYQVTQFGKPVTLSCSQTLNHNVMYWYQQKSSQAPKLLFHYYDKDFNNEADTPDNFQSRRPNTSFCFLDIRSPGLGDTAMYLCATSRVFNEKLFFGSGTQLSVL.

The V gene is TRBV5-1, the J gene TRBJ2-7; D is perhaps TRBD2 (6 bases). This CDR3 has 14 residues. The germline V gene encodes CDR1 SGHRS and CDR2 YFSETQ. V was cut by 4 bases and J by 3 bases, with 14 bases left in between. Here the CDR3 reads CASSVIGGGYEQYF. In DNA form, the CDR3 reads TGCGCCAGCAGCGTAATCGGGGGAGGCTACGAGCAGTACTTC.

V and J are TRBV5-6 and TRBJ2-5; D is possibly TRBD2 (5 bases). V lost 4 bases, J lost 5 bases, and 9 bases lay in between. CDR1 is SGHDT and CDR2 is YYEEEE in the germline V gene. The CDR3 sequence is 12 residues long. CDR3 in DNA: TGTGCCAGCAGCCCCGGGGTCGAGACCCAGTACTTC. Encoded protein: CASSPGVETQYF.

The CDR3 sequence is CASRRQGDQPQHF. The CDR3 DNA reads TGTGCCAGTAGAAGACAGGGGGATCAGCCCCAGCATTTT. The chain links TRBV19 to TRBJ1-5; the match to TRBD1 covers 9 bases. V gave up 6 bases and J gave up 5 bases; unmatched junction bases: 2. The CDR3 is made up of 13 amino acids. Germline-derived CDR1 and CDR2 are LNHDA and SQIVND (reference sequence).

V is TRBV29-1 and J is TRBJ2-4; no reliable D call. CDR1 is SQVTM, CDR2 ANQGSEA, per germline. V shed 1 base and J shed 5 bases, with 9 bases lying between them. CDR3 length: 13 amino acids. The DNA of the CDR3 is TGCAGCGTTGAAGTTCTCTACCAAAACATTCAGTACTTC. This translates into CSVEVLYQNIQYF.

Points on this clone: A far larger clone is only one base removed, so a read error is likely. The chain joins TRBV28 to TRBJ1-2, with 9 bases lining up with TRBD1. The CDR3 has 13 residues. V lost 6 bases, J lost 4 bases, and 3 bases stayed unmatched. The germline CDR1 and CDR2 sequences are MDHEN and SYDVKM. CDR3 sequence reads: CASRRTGAYGYTF. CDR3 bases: TGTGCCAGCAGACGGACAGGGGCCTATGGCTACACCTTC.

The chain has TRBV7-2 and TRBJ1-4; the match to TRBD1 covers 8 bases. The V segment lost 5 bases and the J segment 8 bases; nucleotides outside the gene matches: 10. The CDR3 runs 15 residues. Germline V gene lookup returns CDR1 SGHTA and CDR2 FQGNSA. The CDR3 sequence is CASSLQATGVEKLFF. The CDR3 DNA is TGTGCCAGCAGCCTCCAGGCGACAGGGGTGGAAAAACTGTTTTTT.

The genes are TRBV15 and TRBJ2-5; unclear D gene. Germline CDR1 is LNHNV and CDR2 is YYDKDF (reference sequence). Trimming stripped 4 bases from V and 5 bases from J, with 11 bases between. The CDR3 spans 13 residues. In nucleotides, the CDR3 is TGTGCCACCAGCAAGGAGCCCCGCGAGACCCAGTACTTC. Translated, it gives CATSKEPRETQYF.

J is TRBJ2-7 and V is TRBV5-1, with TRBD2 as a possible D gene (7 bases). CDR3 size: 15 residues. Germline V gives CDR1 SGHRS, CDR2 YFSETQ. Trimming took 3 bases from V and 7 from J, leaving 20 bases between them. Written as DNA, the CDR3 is TGCGCCAGCAGCTGGGGGGGGGCCTCGGCGGGGGAGCAGTACTTC. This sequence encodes CASSWGGASAGEQYF.

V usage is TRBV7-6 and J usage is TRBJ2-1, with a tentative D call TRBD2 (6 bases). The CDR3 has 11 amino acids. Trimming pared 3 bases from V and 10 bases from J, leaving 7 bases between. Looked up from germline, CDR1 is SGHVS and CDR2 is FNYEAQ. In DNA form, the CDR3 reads TGTGCCAGCAGCTTGGGGAGGGAGCAGTTCTTC. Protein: CASSLGREQFF.

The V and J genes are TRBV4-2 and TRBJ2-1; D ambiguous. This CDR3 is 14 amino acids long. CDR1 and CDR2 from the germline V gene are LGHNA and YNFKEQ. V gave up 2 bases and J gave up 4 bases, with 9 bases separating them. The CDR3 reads CASSQRGLYNEQFF. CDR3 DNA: TGTGCCAGCAGCCAACGCGGTTTGTACAATGAGCAGTTCTTC.

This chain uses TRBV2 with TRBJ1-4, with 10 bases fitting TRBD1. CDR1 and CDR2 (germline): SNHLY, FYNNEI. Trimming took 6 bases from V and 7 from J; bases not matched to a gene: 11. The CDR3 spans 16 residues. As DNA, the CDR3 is TGTGCCAGCAGCACTCAAGGACAGGGGGATGGTGAAAAACTGTTTTTT. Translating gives CASSTQGQGDGEKLFF.